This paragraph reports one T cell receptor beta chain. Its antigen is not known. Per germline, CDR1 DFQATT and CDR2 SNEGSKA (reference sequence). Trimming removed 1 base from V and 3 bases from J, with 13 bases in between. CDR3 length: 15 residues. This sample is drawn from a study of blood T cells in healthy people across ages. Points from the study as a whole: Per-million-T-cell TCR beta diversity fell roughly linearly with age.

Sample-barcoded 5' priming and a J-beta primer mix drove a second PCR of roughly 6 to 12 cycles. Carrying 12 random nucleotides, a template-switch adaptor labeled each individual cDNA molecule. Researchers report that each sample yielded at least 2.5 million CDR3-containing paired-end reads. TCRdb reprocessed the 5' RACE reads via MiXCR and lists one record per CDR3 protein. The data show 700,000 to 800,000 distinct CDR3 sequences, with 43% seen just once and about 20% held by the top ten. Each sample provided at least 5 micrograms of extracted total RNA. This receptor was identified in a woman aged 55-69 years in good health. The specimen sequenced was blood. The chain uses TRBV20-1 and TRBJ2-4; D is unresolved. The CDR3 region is CSARGPFGRKNIQYF. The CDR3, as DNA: TGCAGTGCTAGAGGACCTTTTGGGCGCAAAAACATTCAGTACTTC.